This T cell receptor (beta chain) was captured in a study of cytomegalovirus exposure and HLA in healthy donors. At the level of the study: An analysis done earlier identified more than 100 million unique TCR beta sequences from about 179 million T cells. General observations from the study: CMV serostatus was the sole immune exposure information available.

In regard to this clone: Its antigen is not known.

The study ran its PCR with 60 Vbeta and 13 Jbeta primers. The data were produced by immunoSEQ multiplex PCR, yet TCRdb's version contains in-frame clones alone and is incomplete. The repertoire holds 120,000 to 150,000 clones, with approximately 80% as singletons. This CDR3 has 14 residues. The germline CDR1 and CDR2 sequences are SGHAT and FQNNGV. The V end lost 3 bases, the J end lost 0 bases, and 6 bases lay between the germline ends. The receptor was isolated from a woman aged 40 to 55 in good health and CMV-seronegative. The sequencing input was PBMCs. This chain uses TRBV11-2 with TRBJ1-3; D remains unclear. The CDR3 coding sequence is TGTGCCAGCAGCTTTTCGGGCTCTGGAAACACCATATATTTT. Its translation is CASSFSGSGNTIYF. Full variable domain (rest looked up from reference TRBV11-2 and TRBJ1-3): EAGVAQSPRYKIIEKRQSVAFWCNPISGHATLYWYQQILGQGPKLLIQFQNNGVVDDSQLPKDRFSAERLKGVDSTLKIQPAKLEDSAVYLCASSFSGSGNTIYFGEGSWLTVV.